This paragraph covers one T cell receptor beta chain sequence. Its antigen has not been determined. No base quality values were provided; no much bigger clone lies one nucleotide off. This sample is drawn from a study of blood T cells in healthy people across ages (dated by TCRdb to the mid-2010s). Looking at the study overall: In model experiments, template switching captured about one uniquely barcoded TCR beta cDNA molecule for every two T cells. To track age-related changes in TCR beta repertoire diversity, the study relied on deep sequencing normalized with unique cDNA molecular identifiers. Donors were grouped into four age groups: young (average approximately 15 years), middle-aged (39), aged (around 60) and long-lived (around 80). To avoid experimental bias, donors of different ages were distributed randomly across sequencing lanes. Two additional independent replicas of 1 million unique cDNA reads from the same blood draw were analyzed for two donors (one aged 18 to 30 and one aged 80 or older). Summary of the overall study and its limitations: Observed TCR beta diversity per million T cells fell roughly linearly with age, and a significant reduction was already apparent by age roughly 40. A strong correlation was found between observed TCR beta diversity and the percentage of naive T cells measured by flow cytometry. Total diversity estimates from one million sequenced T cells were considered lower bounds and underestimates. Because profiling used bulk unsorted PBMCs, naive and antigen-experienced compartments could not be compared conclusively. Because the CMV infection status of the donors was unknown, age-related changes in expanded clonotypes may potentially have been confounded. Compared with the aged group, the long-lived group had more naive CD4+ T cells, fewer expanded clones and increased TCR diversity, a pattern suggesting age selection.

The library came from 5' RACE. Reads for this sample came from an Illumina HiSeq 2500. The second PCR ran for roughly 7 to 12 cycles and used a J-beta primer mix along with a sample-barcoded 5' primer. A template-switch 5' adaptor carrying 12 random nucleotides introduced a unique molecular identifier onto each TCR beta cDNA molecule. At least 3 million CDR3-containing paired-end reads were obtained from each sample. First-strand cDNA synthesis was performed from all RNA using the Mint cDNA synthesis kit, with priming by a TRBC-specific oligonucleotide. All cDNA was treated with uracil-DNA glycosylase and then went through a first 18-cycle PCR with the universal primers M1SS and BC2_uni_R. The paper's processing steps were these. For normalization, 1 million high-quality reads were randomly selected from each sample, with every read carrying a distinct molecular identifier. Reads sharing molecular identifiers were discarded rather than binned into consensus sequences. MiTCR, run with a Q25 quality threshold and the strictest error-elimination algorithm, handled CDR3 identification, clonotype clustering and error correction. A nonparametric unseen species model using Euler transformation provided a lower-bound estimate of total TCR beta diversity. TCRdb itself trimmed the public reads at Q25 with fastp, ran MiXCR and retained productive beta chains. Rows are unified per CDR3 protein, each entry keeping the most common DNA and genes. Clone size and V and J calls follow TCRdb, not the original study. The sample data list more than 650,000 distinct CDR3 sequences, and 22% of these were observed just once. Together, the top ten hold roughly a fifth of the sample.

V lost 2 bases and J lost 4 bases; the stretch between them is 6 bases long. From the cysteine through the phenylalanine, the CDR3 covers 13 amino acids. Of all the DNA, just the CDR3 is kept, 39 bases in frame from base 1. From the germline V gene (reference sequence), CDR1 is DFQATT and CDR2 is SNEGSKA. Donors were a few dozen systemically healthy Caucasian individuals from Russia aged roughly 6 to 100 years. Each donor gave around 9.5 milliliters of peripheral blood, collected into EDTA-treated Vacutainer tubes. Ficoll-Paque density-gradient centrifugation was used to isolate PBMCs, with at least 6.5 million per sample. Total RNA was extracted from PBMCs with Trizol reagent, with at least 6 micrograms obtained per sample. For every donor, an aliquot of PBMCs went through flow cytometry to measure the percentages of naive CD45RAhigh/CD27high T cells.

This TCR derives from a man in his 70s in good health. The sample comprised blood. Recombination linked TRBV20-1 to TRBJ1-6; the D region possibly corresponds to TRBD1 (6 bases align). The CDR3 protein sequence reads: CSARQGYNSPLHF. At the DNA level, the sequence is TGCAGTGCTAGACAGGGGTATAATTCACCCCTCCACTTT.